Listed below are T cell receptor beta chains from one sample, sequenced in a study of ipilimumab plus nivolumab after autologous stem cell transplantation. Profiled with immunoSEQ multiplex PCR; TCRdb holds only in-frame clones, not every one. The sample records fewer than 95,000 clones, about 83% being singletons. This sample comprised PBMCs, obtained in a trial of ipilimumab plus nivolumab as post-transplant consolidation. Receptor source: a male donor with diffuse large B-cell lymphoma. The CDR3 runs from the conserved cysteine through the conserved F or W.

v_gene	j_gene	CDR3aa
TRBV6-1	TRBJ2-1	CASSEPRGDARFEQFF
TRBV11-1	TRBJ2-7	CASSLAFRNPQYF
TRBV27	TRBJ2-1	CASSLLRTGVEQFF
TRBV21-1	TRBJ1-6	CASSIRDSYNSPLHF
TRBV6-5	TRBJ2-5	CATISPWDGQETQYF
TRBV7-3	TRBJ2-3	CASSLSGVDTQYF
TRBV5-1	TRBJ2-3	CASSQTSVRVKGTDTQYF
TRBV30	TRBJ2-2	CAWSYTGELFF
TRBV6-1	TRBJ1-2	CASRVQGIEGYTF
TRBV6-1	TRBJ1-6	CASSEVRSYNSPLHF
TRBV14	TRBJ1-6	CASSPPGQYNSPLHF
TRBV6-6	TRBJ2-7	CASSYSGTAGYEQYF
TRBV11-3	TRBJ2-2	CASSLRAGQDTGELFF
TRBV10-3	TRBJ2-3	CAISEFAADTQYF
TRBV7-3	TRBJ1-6	CASSSTGTQGSPLHF
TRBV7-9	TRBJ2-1	CASSFRSRSYNEQFF
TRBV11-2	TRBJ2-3	CASSLSGEDTQYF